One sample yielded the 25 T cell receptor beta chains listed below, sequenced in a study of vaccination effects on CD4 cells after COVID-19. Before sequencing, viral peptide pools were used by the ViraFEST assay to expand antigen-specific CD4+ T cells. A roughly ten-day culture period preceded the isolation of CD4+ T cells. Convalescent patients had PCR-confirmed SARS-CoV-2 infection between March and December 2020. Data came from immunoSEQ multiplex PCR; TCRdb stores just in-frame clones and leaves some out. This repertoire shows 70,000 or so clones, roughly two thirds found once; its top ten account for less than 5.5%. For these TCRs, the target antigens are not known. The sequences come from CD4+ T cells from PBMCs cultured with HIV peptides, collected before COVID-19 vaccination. Indicated subset: HIV-1 Nef peptide pool negative control/reference culture. The receptors stem from a human donor who had a prior SARS-CoV-2 infection.

This clone appeared a single time. The V and J genes are TRBV6-5 and TRBJ2-2; 8 bases agree with TRBD2. V shed 7 bases, J shed 3 bases, and the junction held 4 bases outside the gene matches. From germline, CDR1 is MNHEY and CDR2 SVGAGI. The CDR3 is 14 amino acids. CDR3 loop: CASKLAGDTGELFF. In DNA form, the CDR3 reads TGTGCCAGCAAGCTAGCGGGCGACACCGGGGAGCTGTTTTTT.

The V and J genes are TRBV5-5 and TRBJ1-5, with D unclear. Germline V gene sequence: CDR1 SGHKS, CDR2 YYEKEE (reference sequence). Trimming stripped 2 bases from V and 7 bases from J, with 16 bases between. The CDR3 has 15 residues. CDR3 DNA sequence: TGTGCCAGCAGCTTCAGTGGGGTGATAGCCCAGCCCCAGCATTTT. Residues: CASSFSGVIAQPQHF.

This sequence joins TRBV3-1 (or the pseudogene TRBV3-2) and TRBJ1-2; D may be TRBD1 (6 bases). Trimming shortened V by 4 bases and J by 7 bases, and 16 bases separated the two germline ends. This CDR3 contains 14 residues. Germline V CDR1 and CDR2: LGHDT, YNNKEL (reference sequence). The CDR3 coding sequence is TGTGCCAGCAGCCTACGGGGGGCCCGTGGTGGCTACACCTTC. Protein product: CASSLRGARGGYTF.

The chain employs TRBV5-1 and TRBJ1-1; maybe TRBD1 (5 bases). Germline CDR1 SGHRS, CDR2 YFSETQ. V lost 4 bases and J lost 1, with 11 bases in between. The CDR3 totals 14 residues. CDR3 bases: TGCGCCAGCAGCAGAGACAGACCGAACACTGAAGCTTTCTTT. It encodes CASSRDRPNTEAFF.

The chain carries TRBV11-2 and TRBJ1-6, with TRBD1 matching 7 bases. J was trimmed by 7 bases and V by 5 bases; bases with no gene match: 8. This CDR3 has 15 amino acids. In germline, CDR1 is SGHAT, CDR2 FQNNGV. The CDR3 protein is CASSRQTGSNSPLHF. The CDR3 DNA follows: TGTGCCAGCAGCAGACAGACAGGGTCGAATTCACCCCTCCACTTT.

V is TRBV2 and J is TRBJ2-1; weak D call: TRBD1 (6 bases). V was pared by 5 bases and J by 0 bases, with 14 bases between. This CDR3 region has 16 residues. Per the germline V gene, CDR1 is SNHLY and CDR2 is FYNNEI. The CDR3 DNA reads as TGTGCCAGCAGTACGACTCGAGGGGGCTCCTACAATGAGCAGTTCTTC. The encoded protein is CASSTTRGGSYNEQFF.

The chain uses TRBV5-5 and TRBJ1-2; TRBD1 agrees at 8 bases. Germline lookup yields CDR1 SGHKS and CDR2 YYEKEE (reference sequence). The CDR3 is 13 residues long. Trimming removed 7 bases from V and 2 bases from J; junction bases left unmatched: 4. The CDR3 DNA sequence: TGTGCCAGCGGAAGACAGGGGAACTATGGCTACACCTTC. Translated, it gives CASGRQGNYGYTF. The full variable domain, completed using reference TRBV5-5 and TRBJ1-2, is DAGVTQSPTHLIKTRGQQVTLRCSPISGHKSVSWYQQVLGQGPQFIFQYYEKEERGRGNFPDRFSARQFPNYSSELNVNALLLGDSALYLCASGRQGNYGYTFGSGTRLTVV.

The CDR3 bases are TGTGCCAGCAGTGGGGGGAGTCAGTCACGGGACGAGCAGTACTTC. It specifies CASSGGSQSRDEQYF. J is TRBJ2-7 and V is TRBV2; D tentatively reads TRBD1 or TRBD2 (5 bases each). The CDR3 covers 15 residues. CDR1 is SNHLY, CDR2 FYNNEI, per germline. Trimming cost V 4 bases and J 5 bases, with 18 bases left between them.

The chain is built from TRBV4-2 and TRBJ2-3; TRBD2 agrees at 8 bases. The J segment lost 5 bases and the V segment lost 3 bases, leaving 10 bases of the junction unmatched. This CDR3 spans 16 amino acids. Germline-derived CDR1 and CDR2 are LGHNA and YNFKEQ. CDR3 bases: TGTGCCAGCAGCCAGGCCCGGACGGGAGGGGGAGATACGCAGTATTTT. Translated, it gives CASSQARTGGGDTQYF.

This chain joins TRBV28 and TRBJ1-1; D ambiguous. CDR1 MDHEN and CDR2 SYDVKM come from the germline V gene. The V end was cut by 8 bases, the J end by 1 base, with 8 bases between. There are 12 residues in the CDR3. The CDR3 sequence: CASYQRNTEAFF. DNA of the CDR3: TGTGCCAGCTATCAGAGGAACACTGAAGCTTTCTTT.

The chain carries TRBV9 and TRBJ2-1, with D possibly being TRBD1 or TRBD2 (5 bases each). Germline V gene lookup returns CDR1 SGDLS and CDR2 YYNGEE. V was trimmed by 4 bases and J by 0 bases, leaving 14 bases between them. CDR3 length equals 16 residues. CDR3 DNA: TGTGCCAGCAGCCAAAACGAGGGGCCCTCCTACAATGAGCAGTTCTTC. Amino acids: CASSQNEGPSYNEQFF.

J is TRBJ2-2 and V is TRBV9; D gene ambiguous. The CDR3 sequence is 14 residues long. V lost 0 bases, J lost 1 base, and 4 bases lay in between. Germline values: CDR1 SGDLS, CDR2 YYNGEE. CDR3 bases: TGTGCCAGCAGCGTAGTAGTGAACACCGGGGAGCTGTTTTTT. Protein product: CASSVVVNTGELFF.

The rearrangement joins TRBV2 to TRBJ2-5; tentatively, D is TRBD2 (5 bases). V lost 3 bases and J 1 base, leaving 9 bases between the germline ends. From germline, CDR1 is SNHLY and CDR2 FYNNEI. The CDR3 has 14 residues. The CDR3 DNA follows: TGTGCCAGCAGTGAGAGGGCAGGCCAAGAGACCCAGTACTTC. Translation gives CASSERAGQETQYF.

The J gene is TRBJ1-1, the V gene TRBV24-1; 7 nucleotides match TRBD1. The junction had 5 bases not matched to a gene; V was cut back by 5 bases and J by 3 bases. This CDR3 has 14 amino acids. Germline CDR1 reads KGHDR; CDR2 reads SFDVKD. CDR3 region: CATSARTGDTEAFF. CDR3 in DNA: TGTGCCACCAGTGCCAGAACAGGGGACACTGAAGCTTTCTTT.

The V gene is TRBV11-3, the J gene TRBJ2-3; TRBD2 might be the D (6 bases). The germline CDR1 and CDR2 sequences are SGHNT and YENEEA. V gave up 5 bases and J gave up 6 bases, with 9 bases separating them. This CDR3 comprises 12 residues. CDR3 protein: CASSGGRDTQYF. The CDR3 coding sequence is TGTGCCAGCAGCGGAGGGAGGGATACGCAGTATTTT.

This chain uses TRBV7-2 with TRBJ1-5, with D possibly matching TRBD1 (5 bases). The V end lost 5 bases, the J end lost 5 bases, and 13 bases lay between the germline ends. The CDR3 loop spans 14 amino acids. The germline V gene has CDR1 SGHTA and CDR2 FQGNSA. CDR3 in DNA: TGTGCCAGCAGCCAAAGGCGGGGCGATCAGCCCCAGCATTTT. This translates into CASSQRRGDQPQHF.

The genes are TRBV2 and TRBJ2-5, with D unclear. V lost 7 bases to trimming and J lost 0 bases, with 6 bases between them. CDR3 length: 12 amino acids. The germline V gene has CDR1 SNHLY and CDR2 FYNNEI. The CDR3 nucleotides read TGTGCCAGCACCTCATACCAAGAGACCCAGTACTTC. This codes for CASTSYQETQYF.

In nucleotides, the CDR3 is TGTGCCAGCAGTGACTATGCGAACACTGAAGCTTTCTTT. It translates to CASSDYANTEAFF. The chain combines TRBV6-4 with TRBJ1-1; D is unclear. Trimming removed 1 base from V and 1 base from J, with 4 bases in between. The length of the CDR3 is 13 residues. Per germline, CDR1 MRHNA and CDR2 SNTAGT.

The DNA for the CDR3 is TGTGCCAGCAGTGAAGTAATGAACTCTGGAAACACCATATATTTT. It yields the protein CASSEVMNSGNTIYF. The chain is built from TRBV6-1 and TRBJ1-3; D remains unclear. V was shortened by 1 base and J by 0 bases, with 7 bases between the two germline ends. The CDR3 totals 15 residues. Germline CDR1 is MNHNS and CDR2 is SASEGT.

The chain joins TRBV7-2 to TRBJ2-3; D is possibly TRBD2 (5 bases). Germline-derived CDR1 and CDR2 are SGHTA and FQGNSA. The CDR3 extends over 14 amino acids. Between the trimmed V and J ends, which lost 4 bases and 0 bases, there was a span of 8 bases. This chain's CDR3 is CASSYRTSTDTQYF. CDR3 DNA: TGTGCCAGCAGCTACCGGACTAGCACAGATACGCAGTATTTT.

The chain uses TRBV7-2 and TRBJ2-7, with 7 bases matching TRBD2. Trimming took 5 bases from V and 3 from J; bases not matched to a gene: 13. Germline V gene data show CDR1 as SGHTA and CDR2 as FQGNSA. There are 16 residues in the CDR3. The CDR3 sequence: CASSPPGGPPFYEQYF. As DNA, the CDR3 is TGTGCCAGCAGCCCGCCGGGGGGACCCCCTTTCTACGAGCAGTACTTC. The complete variable domain, with remaining parts taken from reference TRBV7-2 and TRBJ2-7, reads GAGVSQSPSNKVTEKGKDVELRCDPISGHTALYWYRQSLGQGLEFLIYFQGNSAPDKSGLPSDRFSAERTGGSVSTLTIQRTQQEDSAVYLCASSPPGGPPFYEQYFGPGTRLTVT.

The chain carries TRBV11-2 and TRBJ2-5; D uncertain. Germline V gene data show CDR1 as SGHAT and CDR2 as FQNNGV. The CDR3 contains 11 residues. The V end lost 3 bases, the J end lost 3 bases, and 2 bases lay between the germline ends. CDR3 amino acids: CASSLEETQYF. The CDR3 DNA sequence: TGTGCCAGCAGCTTGGAAGAGACCCAGTACTTC.

The count of this clone is one. DNA of the CDR3: TGCGCCAGCAGCACCGACCATTGGGGGGACGGCTACACCTTC. This encodes CASSTDHWGDGYTF. The chain carries TRBV5-1 and TRBJ1-2; the D gene is possibly TRBD1 (5 bases). V lost 4 bases, J lost 8 bases, and 18 bases lay in between. The CDR3 consists of 14 residues. The V gene's germline CDR1 is SGHRS and CDR2 YFSETQ.

This chain connects TRBV2 to TRBJ1-1; perhaps TRBD1 as D (5 bases). The V gene lost 6 bases and the J gene lost 1 base, with 12 bases spanning the gap. CDR1 and CDR2 from the germline V gene are SNHLY and FYNNEI. The CDR3 extends over 14 amino acids. CDR3 protein: CASSLRGQNTEAFF. In DNA form, the CDR3 reads TGTGCCAGCAGCCTCCGGGGCCAGAACACTGAAGCTTTCTTT.

This chain connects TRBV30 to TRBJ2-7, with a weak D call TRBD2 (6 bases). This CDR3 spans 14 amino acids. Germline V gene data show CDR1 as GTSNPN and CDR2 as SVGIG (reference sequence). V was cut by 0 bases and J by 3 bases, with 12 bases left in between. This CDR3 reads CAWSVLGSGYEQYF. The CDR3 DNA is TGTGCCTGGAGTGTACTCGGGAGTGGCTACGAGCAGTACTTC.